The clone carrying this TCR beta chain was found once. The antigen remains undetermined. The data were obtained in a study of cytomegalovirus exposure and HLA in healthy donors. Study context: An analysis done earlier identified 120 million or so unique TCR beta sequences from around 180 million T cells. General study findings and limits: Later analysis suggested most CMV-associated TCR beta chains were HLA-restricted. In a later analysis, V- and J-gene trimming of beta chains associated with a DCLRE1C missense variant, replicated independently.

The PCR was carried out with 60 Vbeta primers and 13 Jbeta primers. Using immunoSEQ multiplex PCR, the repertoire was profiled, and TCRdb retains in-frame clones only, with some absent. The data hold approximately 100,000 clones, with around 80% observed a single time. The TCR comes from a woman aged 40 to 49 in good health and CMV-seronegative. Sequencing was carried out using PBMCs.

The CDR3 spells CASSPRGSGGFLTGELFF. CDR3 sequence (DNA): TGTGCCAGCAGCCCACGTGGTTCAGGGGGCTTTTTGACCGGGGAGCTGTTTTTT. The chain carries TRBV9 and TRBJ2-2; 8 bases are a match to TRBD1. Unmatched junction bases numbered 16, after V lost 4 bases and J lost 5 bases. The CDR3 has 18 amino acids. Germline V gene sequence: CDR1 SGDLS, CDR2 YYNGEE.